Shown below are 13 T cell receptor beta chains from a single sample sequenced in a study of OX40 agonist ivuxolimab in advanced cancers. Profiled with immunoSEQ multiplex PCR; TCRdb holds only in-frame clones, not every one. Here the sample spans around 72,000 clones, around 89% being singletons. This material consisted of CD4+ or CD8+ T cells sorted from blood, taken in a trial of the OX40 agonist ivuxolimab. The receptors were sampled from an adult with an advanced solid tumor such as melanoma, head and neck, liver or kidney cancer.

The chain links TRBV4-1 to TRBJ2-3; D may be TRBD2 (5 bases). The V gene's germline CDR1 is MGHRA and CDR2 YSYEKL. The ends were cut back, 0 bases at V and 5 bases at J, with 18 bases in the middle. The CDR3 consists of 17 residues. As DNA, the CDR3 is TGCGCCAGCAGCCAAGACCCCGGACTGTCCTTCGAAGATACGCAGTATTTT. Amino acid sequence: CASSQDPGLSFEDTQYF.

The chain combines TRBV10-3 with TRBJ1-5; D is undetermined. Trimming left V 8 bases short and J 2 bases short, with 13 bases between. The CDR3 is made up of 14 amino acids. Germline-derived CDR1 and CDR2 are ENHRY and SYGVKD. CDR3 protein: CAIGSVFRNQPQHF. The CDR3 region has the DNA TGTGCCATCGGTTCGGTTTTTCGCAATCAGCCCCAGCATTTT.

V is TRBV5-1 and J is TRBJ1-5; perhaps TRBD1 as D (5 bases). Trimming shortened V by 2 bases and J by 3 bases, and 12 bases separated the two germline ends. CDR3 length: 15 amino acids. In germline, CDR1 is SGHRS, CDR2 YFSETQ. The CDR3 region has the DNA TGCGCCAGCAGCTTAGTTTCGGGGGTCAATCAGCCCCAGCATTTT. This gives the protein CASSLVSGVNQPQHF. Filled out from reference TRBV5-1 and TRBJ1-5, the complete variable domain reads KAGVTQTPRYLIKTRGQQVTLSCSPISGHRSVSWYQQTPGQGLQFLFEYFSETQRNKGNFPGRFSGRQFSNSRSEMNVSTLELGDSALYLCASSLVSGVNQPQHFGDGTRLSIL.

This chain links TRBV11-3 with TRBJ1-5; no clear D. Germline CDR1 reads SGHNT; CDR2 reads YENEEA. The CDR3 runs to 13 residues. Trimming stripped 5 bases from V and 2 bases from J, with 7 bases between. The DNA for the CDR3 is TGTGCCAGCAGCGCGGACGGCAATCAGCCCCAGCATTTT. It is translated as CASSADGNQPQHF.

The chain links TRBV9 to TRBJ2-1; TRBD2 aligns across 7 bases. The CDR3 is 15 residues long. Looked up from germline, CDR1 is SGDLS and CDR2 is YYNGEE. V shed 0 bases, J shed 4 bases, and the junction held 4 bases outside the gene matches. In nucleotides, the CDR3 is TGTGCCAGCAGCGTAGAGAGCGGGGCGTACAATGAGCAGTTCTTC. Residues: CASSVESGAYNEQFF.

This clone was observed once. The chain carries TRBV10-1 and TRBJ2-3, with D perhaps matching TRBD2 (5 bases). The CDR3 loop spans 15 amino acids. The germline V gene has CDR1 WNHNN and CDR2 SYGVQD (reference sequence). V was shortened by 7 bases and J by 0 bases, with 14 bases between the two germline ends. The CDR3 loop is CASTPGDTSTDTQYF. CDR3 sequence (DNA): TGCGCCAGCACCCCCGGGGATACTAGCACAGATACGCAGTATTTT.

The chain has TRBV5-1 and TRBJ1-1, with D uncertain. There are 14 residues in the CDR3. Germline CDR1 reads SGHRS; CDR2 reads YFSETQ. The V gene lost 4 bases and the J gene lost 2 bases, with 12 bases spanning the gap. The CDR3 DNA reads as TGCGCCAGCAGCATAACGCCGGCTAACACTGAAGCTTTCTTT. It codes for CASSITPANTEAFF. Full variable domain (rest looked up from reference TRBV5-1 and TRBJ1-1): KAGVTQTPRYLIKTRGQQVTLSCSPISGHRSVSWYQQTPGQGLQFLFEYFSETQRNKGNFPGRFSGRQFSNSRSEMNVSTLELGDSALYLCASSITPANTEAFFGQGTRLTVV.

The chain combines TRBV7-2 with TRBJ2-5, with D possibly TRBD1 on 6 matching bases. The length of the CDR3 is 14 residues. Germline V gives CDR1 SGHTA, CDR2 FQGNSA. V lost 5 bases and J lost 1, with 11 bases in between. CDR3 in amino acids: CASSIRGFQETQYF. CDR3 DNA sequence: TGTGCCAGCAGCATCAGGGGTTTCCAAGAGACCCAGTACTTC.

The genes are TRBV7-9 and TRBJ1-1; 7 bases are shared with TRBD1. The CDR3 spans 16 residues. In germline, CDR1 is SEHNR, CDR2 FQNEAQ (reference sequence). V trimming: 4 bases; J trimming: 3 bases; junction bases outside the gene matches: 11. In DNA form, the CDR3 reads TGTGCCAGCAGCTCGGGACAGCCTAGGCTTGACACTGAAGCTTTCTTT. Its translation: CASSSGQPRLDTEAFF.

The chain combines TRBV9 with TRBJ2-1; D is unclear. V lost 4 bases, J lost 5 bases, and 10 bases lay in between. Germline loops: CDR1 SGDLS, CDR2 YYNGEE. This CDR3 has 13 amino acids. The CDR3 sequence: CASSRGPHNEQFF. DNA of the CDR3: TGTGCCAGCAGCCGTGGGCCCCACAATGAGCAGTTCTTC.

The rearrangement joins TRBV7-8 to TRBJ1-1; D is possibly TRBD1 (5 bases). CDR1 is SGHVS, CDR2 FQNEAQ, per germline. CDR3 length equals 16 residues. V was pared by 5 bases and J by 1 base, with 17 bases between. CDR3 residues: CASSPPRTRTNTEAFF. In DNA, the CDR3 is TGTGCCAGCAGCCCGCCCAGGACACGAACGAACACTGAAGCTTTCTTT.

Concerning this clone itself: One end of the junction does not line up with germline, which may come from a read error. The chain joins TRBV5-8 to TRBJ1-2; tentatively, D is TRBD1 (5 bases). Germline CDR1 and CDR2: SGHTS and YDEGEE. This CDR3 comprises 13 residues. CDR3 protein: CASSLGNTGEIAF. The DNA for the CDR3 is TGTGCCAGCAGCTTGGGAAACACAGGAGAAATCGCCTTC.

This rearrangement joins TRBV6-5 to TRBJ2-1; maybe TRBD2 (6 bases). V was trimmed by 6 bases and J by 1 base, leaving 13 bases between them. Germline V lookup: CDR1 MNHEY, CDR2 SVGAGI. The CDR3 is 15 amino acids. The chain's CDR3 is CASRPTSWSYNEQFF. The CDR3 region has the DNA TGTGCCAGCAGACCAACTAGCTGGTCCTACAATGAGCAGTTCTTC.